The rows below give T cell receptor beta chains drawn from one sample of a study of PD-1 blockade in mismatch repair-deficient tumors. Sequencing was performed with immunoSEQ multiplex PCR; in TCRdb, only in-frame clones are kept and a portion is missing. Of over 14,000 clones in the sample, about 84% are singletons; the top ten hold approximately 11%. Their specific antigens are unknown. Source: cells cultured in vitro, taken from a patient treated with pembrolizumab. The source of these receptors is an adult with mismatch repair-deficient cancer. Both conserved end residues are part of each CDR3. D genes are given only for firm matches. Not all rows give a size; the values are once, few, many and, for expanded clones, a class.

clone_size	d_call	j_call	v_call	cdr3_aa	cdr3_nt
-	-	TRBJ2-3	TRBV4-1	CASSQERPLKRPGTRSTDTQYF	TGCGCCAGCAGCCAAGAGCGCCCCCTTAAGCGCCCCGGTACCCGATCCACAGATACGCAGTATTTT
-	TRBD1	TRBJ2-6	TRBV11-3	CASSYGTAGANVLTF	TGTGCCAGCAGCTATGGGACAGCCGGGGCCAACGTCCTGACTTTC
-	-	TRBJ1-2	TRBV4-2	CASSQEAQYYGYTF	TGTGCCAGCAGCCAAGAGGCACAATACTATGGCTACACCTTC
few	-	TRBJ1-1	TRBV29-1	CSVEDRGGGAEAFF	TGCAGCGTTGAAGACAGGGGCGGAGGGGCTGAAGCTTTCTTT
-	-	TRBJ1-1	TRBV6-1	CASSEGGPGDRDTEAFF	TGTGCCAGCAGTGAAGGGGGCCCCGGGGATCGGGACACTGAAGCTTTCTTT
-	-	TRBJ2-7	TRBV7-8	CASSPQTISYEQYF	TGTGCCAGCAGCCCTCAGACAATTTCCTACGAGCAGTACTTC
-	-	TRBJ1-2	TRBV6-4	CASSDSPTDGSGYTF	TGTGCCAGCAGTGACTCCCCGACCGATGGATCGGGCTACACCTTC
-	-	TRBJ2-3	TRBV18	CASSPGLADTQYF	TGTGCCAGCTCACCAGGGCTGGCAGATACGCAGTATTTT
-	TRBD1	TRBJ2-3	TRBV30	CACLDRARRTDTQYF	TGTGCCTGTCTTGACAGGGCAAGGAGGACAGATACGCAGTATTTT
-	-	TRBJ2-7	TRBV19	CASSIGRVQYF	TGTGCCAGTAGTATAGGTCGGGTGCAGTACTTC
-	TRBD1	TRBJ1-1	TRBV19	CASRQGQTEAFF	TGTGCCAGTCGACAGGGCCAAACTGAAGCTTTCTTT
-	TRBD2	TRBJ2-7	TRBV10-3	CAISDGREGPGEQYF	TGTGCCATCAGTGACGGTCGGGAGGGTCCCGGCGAGCAGTACTTC
-	TRBD2	TRBJ2-5	TRBV5-1	CASSEGLAGGGGQETQYF	TGCGCCAGCAGCGAGGGACTAGCGGGAGGCGGGGGCCAAGAGACCCAGTACTTC
-	TRBD1	TRBJ2-7	TRBV4-1	CASSQLTGPEQYF	TGCGCCAGCAGCCAATTGACAGGGCCCGAGCAGTACTTC
-	TRBD1	TRBJ1-2	TRBV27	CASRPSGTGGGYTF	TGTGCCAGCAGGCCGTCCGGGACAGGGGGTGGCTACACCTTC
few	-	TRBJ1-3	TRBV6-6	CASSPVGVAGNTIYF	TGTGCCAGCAGCCCCGTCGGGGTAGCTGGAAACACCATATATTTT
-	TRBD2	TRBJ2-7	TRBV7-2	CASSFLTSGKDEQYF	TGTGCCAGCAGCTTCCTAACTAGCGGGAAGGACGAGCAGTACTTC
-	-	TRBJ1-1	TRBV11-2	CASSLVDGDTEAFF	TGTGCCAGCAGCTTAGTGGACGGTGACACTGAAGCTTTCTTT
few	TRBD2	TRBJ2-7	TRBV15	CATSRTSGSYEQYF	TGTGCCACCAGCAGGACTAGCGGCTCCTACGAGCAGTACTTC
-	TRBD2	TRBJ2-1	TRBV9	CASSVVTSGIEQFF	TGTGCCAGCAGCGTAGTGACTAGCGGGATTGAGCAGTTCTTC
-	-	TRBJ1-4	TRBV9	CASSASTGTTNEKLFF	TGTGCCAGCAGCGCCTCCACAGGAACAACTAATGAAAAACTGTTTTTT
-	-	TRBJ2-7	TRBV5-1	CASSPEGLYEQYF	TGCGCCAGCAGCCCGGAGGGTCTCTACGAGCAGTACTTC
once	-	TRBJ2-3	TRBV11-2	CASSPRDGTQYF	TGTGCCAGCAGCCCCAGGGACGGGACGCAGTATTTT
-	-	TRBJ2-3	TRBV7-9	CASSSTGTDTQYF	TGTGCCAGCAGCTCAACAGGCACAGATACGCAGTATTTT
-	-	TRBJ1-5	TRBV6-1	CASSEALIDNQPQHF	TGTGCCAGCAGTGAAGCGCTGATAGACAATCAGCCCCAGCATTTT
few	-	TRBJ1-5	TRBV9	CASSVEGQDNQPQHF	TGTGCCAGCAGCGTAGAGGGGCAGGACAATCAGCCCCAGCATTTT
-	-	TRBJ2-3	TRBV19	CASSSFTDTQYF	TGTGCCAGTAGTTCTTTTACAGATACGCAGTATTTT